The rows below give T cell receptor beta chains drawn from one sample of a study of blood T cell repertoires in COVID-19. Assay used: immunoSEQ multiplex PCR; TCRdb lists only in-frame clones, some missing. Of a few hundred thousand clones detected, more than 70% appear once; the ten largest clones hold approximately 1.2%. The source material was peripheral blood. The receptors originated from a man aged 35 to 55 with acute or convalescent COVID-19. CDR3s include the opening cysteine and the closing phenylalanine or tryptophan. Fields, in order: D gene, J gene, clone size, V gene, CDR3 DNA, CDR3 protein. D genes are given only for firm matches. Clone size is given for some rows only: seen once, a few or many times, or a class if the clone is expanded.

>TRBD1|TRBJ1-1|-|TRBV2
TGTGCCAGCAGTGAAATACAGGGGGCACTTGGTGAAGCTTTCTTT
CASSEIQGALGEAFF
>-|TRBJ2-5|-|TRBV11-2
TGTGCCAGCAGCTTGCAGGGGGAGACCCAGTACTTC
CASSLQGETQYF
>TRBD1|TRBJ1-1|-|TRBV11-1
TGTGCCAGCAGCTCGAGATCCGGGACAGGGGGCAATGAAGCTTTCTTT
CASSSRSGTGGNEAFF
>-|TRBJ1-5|once|TRBV2
TGTGCCAGCAGCTCTCCTCTTTTCGGGGGTAGCAATCAGCCCCAGCATTTT
CASSSPLFGGSNQPQHF
>TRBD1|TRBJ1-1|-|TRBV12-3/TRBV12-4
TGTGCCAGCAGTCCGGACAGGGCCACTGAAGCTTTCTTT
CASSPDRATEAFF
>TRBD2|TRBJ2-1|-|TRBV2
TGTGCCAGCGGAGGACTAGCGGGAGTCTACAATGAGCAGTTCTTC
CASGGLAGVYNEQFF
>TRBD2|TRBJ2-2|-|TRBV3-1/TRBV3-2
TGTGCCAGCAGCGAAGGACTAGCGGAGAACACCGGGGAGCTGTTTTTT
CASSEGLAENTGELFF
>-|TRBJ1-3|-|TRBV7-8
TGTGCCAGCAGCTTAGTATCTGGAAACACCATATATTTT
CASSLVSGNTIYF
>TRBD2|TRBJ2-1|-|TRBV7-3
TGTGCCAGCAGCCAGACTGCGGGAGATCTCAATGAGCAGTTCTTC
CASSQTAGDLNEQFF
>-|TRBJ2-3|-|TRBV11-2
TGTGCCAGCAGCTTCGAACCGTCAATCCGCGCAGATACGCAGTATTTT
CASSFEPSIRADTQYF